This entry features one TCR beta chain sequence. Its antigen is not known. The assay was immunoSEQ multiplex PCR, and TCRdb's table has in-frame clones only and misses some. This repertoire shows roughly 49,000 clones, under 85% found once; its top ten account for 2.5% to 4%. These data are taken from a study of PD-1 blockade in mismatch repair-deficient tumors. General study points: Tumor-resident clones, often undetectable pretreatment in blood, expanded then contracted after pembrolizumab.

Germline lookup yields CDR1 MNHEY and CDR2 SMNVEV (reference sequence). V gave up 0 bases and J gave up 2 bases, with 17 bases separating them. The CDR3 spans 17 residues. Here the sequenced sample was PBMCs, taken before pembrolizumab treatment. This TCR was recovered from an adult with mismatch repair-deficient cancer. The chain joins TRBV27 to TRBJ2-7; D possibly matches TRBD1 or TRBD2 (5 bases each). The CDR3 sequence: CASSLSMRGALAYEQYF. CDR3 DNA sequence: TGTGCCAGCAGTTTATCGATGCGAGGGGCCCTTGCCTACGAGCAGTACTTC.